The 16 T cell receptor beta chains listed next were all sequenced from one sample in a study of patients and donors after allogeneic stem cell transplantation. TCRdb independently ran MiXCR on the RT-PCR reads; one entry per CDR3 protein. The profile covers about 39,000 distinct CDR3 sequences, with 30% to 40% appearing a single time and around 72% taken by the ten largest. The sample consisted of blood, either unsorted or a sorted T cell fraction (not recorded which). These receptors originate from a human donor who was either an allogeneic HSCT recipient or a stem cell or donor lymphocyte infusion donor (not recorded which). It is not recorded whose cells these are; they may come from a transplant donor.

The table lists this clonotype with many counts. The chain joins TRBV6-4 to TRBJ1-6; possibly TRBD1 for D (6 bases). Between the trimmed V and J ends, which lost 8 bases and 10 bases, there was a span of 15 bases. Germline V CDR1 and CDR2: MRHNA, SNTAGT. The CDR3 sequence is 13 residues long. This CDR3 is CASSGTPDSPLHF. The CDR3 coding sequence is TGTGCCAGCTCCGGGACACCAGACTCACCCCTCCACTTT.

The chain has TRBV18 and TRBJ2-1; D unclear. With 4 bases removed from V and 5 bases from J, the gap between germline ends came to 9 bases. CDR3 length equals 13 residues. Germline lookup yields CDR1 KGHSH and CDR2 LQKENI. In nucleotides, the CDR3 is TGTGCCAGCTCACGATTCGAGGACAATGAGCAGTTCTTC. Translation: CASSRFEDNEQFF. Using reference TRBV18 and TRBJ2-1 for the parts outside the CDR3, the full variable domain is NAGVMQNPRHLVRRRGQEARLRCSPMKGHSHVYWYRQLPEEGLKFMVYLQKENIIDESGMPKERFSAEFPKEGPSILRIQQVVRGDSAAYFCASSRFEDNEQFFGPGTRLTVL.

This clonotype was seen only a few times. The CDR3: CASSLVYLQETQYF. CDR3 nucleotides: TGCGCCAGCAGCTTGGTGTATTTGCAAGAGACCCAGTACTTC. The rearrangement links TRBV5-1 to TRBJ2-5; no definite D call. CDR1 and CDR2 from the germline V gene are SGHRS and YFSETQ. CDR3 size: 14 residues. V lost 0 bases and J lost 2, with 8 bases in between.

The rearrangement joins TRBV28 to TRBJ2-7; 7 nucleotides agree with TRBD1. Losses at the gene ends were 3 bases for V and 1 base for J; bases not matched to a gene: 15. The CDR3 has 18 residues. The V gene's germline CDR1 is MDHEN and CDR2 SYDVKM. CDR3 nucleotides: TGTGCCAGCAGTTTTGTGTCTCGACAGGGAGTGTCATCCTACGAGCAGTACTTC. Amino acids: CASSFVSRQGVSSYEQYF.

The genes are TRBV15 and TRBJ1-1; the D is unclear. The CDR3 is made up of 16 amino acids. Germline CDR1 and CDR2: LNHNV and YYDKDF (reference sequence). V lost 0 bases and J lost 1, with 12 bases in between. This CDR3 reads CATSRESMIRNTEAFF. In DNA, the CDR3 is TGTGCCACCAGCAGAGAGTCGATGATACGGAACACTGAAGCTTTCTTT.

J is TRBJ2-7 and V is TRBV7-9; 10 positions agree with TRBD2. Germline lookup yields CDR1 SEHNR and CDR2 FQNEAQ (reference sequence). CDR3 size: 15 residues. Germline trimming cut 5 bases from V and 6 bases from J; bases unmatched to any gene: 10. CDR3 bases: TGTGCCAGCAGCAGTCAGCGGGAGGGCCGCAGCGAGCAGTACTTC. Amino acids: CASSSQREGRSEQYF.

The rearrangement joins TRBV20-1 to TRBJ1-4, with D perhaps matching TRBD1 (5 bases). The CDR3 loop spans 13 amino acids. The germline gives CDR1 DFQATT, CDR2 SNEGSKA (reference sequence). Trimming took 8 bases from V and 2 from J, leaving 12 bases between them. DNA for the CDR3: TGCAGTCACTTGGGACCTACTAATGAAAAACTGTTTTTT. Its translation is CSHLGPTNEKLFF.

This clonotype was observed a handful of times. The CDR3 DNA follows: TGTGCCAGCAGTTCTGTTCAGGGAATGAACACTGAAGCTTTCTTT. This sequence encodes CASSSVQGMNTEAFF. The J gene is TRBJ1-1, the V gene TRBV28; D possibly corresponds to TRBD1 (5 bases). Germline loops: CDR1 MDHEN, CDR2 SYDVKM. CDR3 length: 15 residues. Trimming cost V 4 bases and J 0 bases, with 12 bases left between them. Full variable domain (missing parts from reference TRBV28 and TRBJ1-1): DVKVTQSSRYLVKRTGEKVFLECVQDMDHENMFWYRQDPGLGLRLIYFSYDVKMKEKGDIPEGYSVSREKKERFSLILESASTNQTSMYLCASSSVQGMNTEAFFGQGTRLTVV.

This clonotype appeared a few times. The chain joins TRBV10-3 to TRBJ1-2, with 8 bases aligning to TRBD1. Per the germline V gene, CDR1 is ENHRY and CDR2 is SYGVKD. The V and J ends lost 11 bases and 5 bases, in that order; junction bases with no gene match: 13. The CDR3 is 14 residues long. As DNA, the CDR3 is TGTGCCGCCGGAAAAAACCAGGGGGCTTATGGCTACACCTTC. Translated, it gives CAAGKNQGAYGYTF.

The sample holds a few counts of this clonotype. V and J are TRBV12-3 or TRBV12-4 and TRBJ1-1; 10 bases match TRBD1. This CDR3 contains 13 residues. The ends lost 5 bases at V and 12 bases at J; junction bases unmatched: 9. The CDR3 DNA is TGTGCCAGCAGTCAGTCTAGGACAGGGGGAACTTTCTTT. As protein: CASSQSRTGGTFF.

The chain combines TRBV4-3 with TRBJ2-4, with D unresolved. Trimming removed 1 base at V and 0 bases at J, with 10 bases between. Germline loops: CDR1 LGHNA, CDR2 YSLEER. The CDR3 is made up of 16 amino acids. Here the CDR3 DNA reads TGCGCCAGCAGCCAAGGGCTCCCAATAGCCAAAAACATTCAGTACTTC. Protein product: CASSQGLPIAKNIQYF.

The chain joins TRBV20-1 to TRBJ1-5, with a weak D call TRBD1 (5 bases). The CDR3 loop spans 14 amino acids. CDR1 is DFQATT and CDR2 is SNEGSKA in the germline V gene (reference sequence). With 6 bases removed from V and 7 bases from J, the gap between germline ends came to 19 bases. CDR3 amino acids: CSALPDIAGQPQHF. The CDR3 DNA follows: TGCAGTGCCCTACCGGACATTGCGGGGCAGCCCCAGCATTTT.

The chain uses TRBV18 and TRBJ2-7, with D hard to call. The germline CDR1 and CDR2 sequences are KGHSH and LQKENI. Deletions cut 1 base from V and 3 bases from J, with 10 bases between. The CDR3 runs to 14 residues. CDR3 bases: TGTGCCAGCTCACCACAGCCCAGAGTCTACGAGCAGTACTTC. This translates into CASSPQPRVYEQYF.

The CDR3 region has the DNA TGTGCCAGCACCGTCTGGCGGACAGGGGGCAGGTTGGACACTGAAGCTTTCTTT. As protein: CASTVWRTGGRLDTEAFF. The chain joins TRBV21-1 to TRBJ1-1; TRBD1 was called by the table and not checked on the DNA. TRBV21-1 is a documented pseudogene. CDR3 size: 18 residues.

The table lists this clonotype with a few counts. The rearrangement uses TRBV5-6 and TRBJ1-5; the D gene is possibly TRBD1 (6 bases). Trimming cost V 4 bases and J 2 bases, with 16 bases left between them. CDR3 length: 16 amino acids. Germline CDR1 reads SGHDT; CDR2 reads YYEEEE. The CDR3 DNA follows: TGTGCCAGCAGCCCCAGGAGAGGGGGAGGCAATCAGCCCCAGCATTTT. Protein sequence: CASSPRRGGGNQPQHF.

The rearrangement joins TRBV29-1 to TRBJ2-1; D uncertain. Germline lookup yields CDR1 SQVTM and CDR2 ANQGSEA. Trimming removed 2 bases from V and 8 bases from J, with 10 bases in between. The CDR3 sequence is 12 residues long. The CDR3 loop is CSVEREADEQFF. CDR3 nucleotide sequence: TGCAGCGTTGAAAGAGAAGCTGATGAGCAGTTCTTC.